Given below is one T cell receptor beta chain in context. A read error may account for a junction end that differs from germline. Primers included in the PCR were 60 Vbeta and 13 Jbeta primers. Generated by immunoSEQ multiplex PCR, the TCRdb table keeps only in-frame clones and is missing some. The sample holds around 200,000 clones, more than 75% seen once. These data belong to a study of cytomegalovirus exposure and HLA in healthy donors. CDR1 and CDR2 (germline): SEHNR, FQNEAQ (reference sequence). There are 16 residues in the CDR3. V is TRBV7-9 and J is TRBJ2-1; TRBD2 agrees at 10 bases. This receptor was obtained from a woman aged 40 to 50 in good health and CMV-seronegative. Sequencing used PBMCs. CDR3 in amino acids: CASSREWASGRDEQLF. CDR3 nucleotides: TGTGCCAGCAGCCGAGAATGGGCTAGCGGGAGAGATGAGCAGCTCTTC.